This TCR beta chain is drawn from a study of early T cells in non-severe SARS-CoV-2 infection. Background on the study: Sequencing targeted bulk RNA from unsorted whole blood, leaving chains unpaired.

Individual cDNA molecules were tagged with unique molecular identifiers. TCRdb re-called the 5' RACE reads through MiXCR, storing one row per CDR3 protein. The sample includes 40,000 to 50,000 distinct CDR3 sequences, roughly 7.1% seen only once; the top ten take more than 4.5%. Germline CDR1 SGHTA, CDR2 FQGNSA. V dropped 1 base and J dropped 8 bases, with 14 bases sitting between them. The length of the CDR3 is 14 residues. Study outcomes and limitations: VDJdb matches were skewed toward anti-spike CD8 T cell responses.

This clonotype was observed at least ten times. The target antigen is unknown. This rearrangement joins TRBV7-2 to TRBJ1-2; D uncertain. The TCR was taken from an adult who was a healthcare worker with PCR-confirmed SARS-CoV-2 infection or an uninfected control (not recorded which). The sample taken for sequencing was whole blood. The CDR3 is CASSLEGRGGGYTF. CDR3 coding DNA: TGTGCCAGCAGCTTAGAGGGCAGAGGAGGCGGCTACACCTTC. Full variable domain (rest looked up from reference TRBV7-2 and TRBJ1-2): GAGVSQSPSNKVTEKGKDVELRCDPISGHTALYWYRQSLGQGLEFLIYFQGNSAPDKSGLPSDRFSAERTGGSVSTLTIQRTQQEDSAVYLCASSLEGRGGGYTFGSGTRLTVV.